This record covers a single TCR beta chain. Its antigen is as yet unknown. TCRdb recomputed calls from the reads with MiXCR, one row per CDR3 protein. The sample shows hundreds of thousands of distinct CDR3 sequences, roughly 30% of them seen only once. The CDR3 covers 13 residues. V was trimmed by 3 bases and J by 3 bases, leaving 8 bases between them. Germline lookup yields CDR1 LNHDA and CDR2 SQIVND (reference sequence). The data originate from a study of T cell repertoires in cytomegalovirus infection. This sample comprised cultured CD8+ T cells from PBMCs, obtained from culture after CMV antigen stimulation. The sequence was obtained from a human donor in good health (CMV status not recorded). Some clones in this sample may be carry-over from other donors' samples. This chain links TRBV19 with TRBJ1-1; D is uncertain. CDR3 residues: CASSIRPDTEAFF. CDR3 in DNA: TGTGCCAGTAGTATTAGACCAGACACTGAAGCTTTCTTT.